The rows below give T cell receptor beta chains drawn from one sample of a study of cytomegalovirus exposure and HLA in healthy donors. Method: immunoSEQ multiplex PCR; TCRdb's copy keeps in-frame clones and lacks some. The data show over 150,000 clones, around 80% seen once. The sample comprised PBMCs. These receptor sequences come from a woman aged 50 to 65 in good health and CMV-seropositive. Each CDR3 is given without its conserved first and last residue. Each record gives: CDR3 protein, CDR3 length, J gene, V gene.

CDR3: ASSLPGGGGANEQF; length: 14; J: TRBJ2-1; V: TRBV27
CDR3: ASSFTSGYNEQF; length: 12; J: TRBJ2-1; V: TRBV11-2
CDR3: ASSRSRGGERGYT; length: 13; J: TRBJ1-2; V: TRBV13
CDR3: ASSQEGQNPNYGYT; length: 14; J: TRBJ1-2; V: TRBV4-2
CDR3: ASSPLQNNSPLH; length: 12; J: TRBJ1-6; V: TRBV14
CDR3: ASGSQGGAEAF; length: 11; J: TRBJ1-1; V: TRBV7-9
CDR3: ASSLNIYQPQH; length: 11; J: TRBJ1-5; V: TRBV11-1
CDR3: ASSRPSGGSGNTIY; length: 14; J: TRBJ1-3; V: TRBV18
CDR3: ASSSGHRYEQY; length: 11; J: TRBJ2-7; V: TRBV5-6
CDR3: ASSPQGGGNYGYT; length: 13; J: TRBJ1-2; V: TRBV28
CDR3: ASSLSGREQY; length: 10; J: TRBJ2-7; V: TRBV5-1
CDR3: ASSPRFWSTEAF; length: 12; J: TRBJ1-1; V: TRBV28
CDR3: ASSQALSTEAF; length: 11; J: TRBJ1-1; V: TRBV4-2
CDR3: ASSYFSGARNEQF; length: 13; J: TRBJ2-1; V: TRBV19
CDR3: VISGAVTEAF; length: 10; J: TRBJ1-1; V: TRBV6-1
CDR3: AWSVQGLDIQY; length: 11; J: TRBJ2-4; V: TRBV30
CDR3: ASSPTGRGLGEAF; length: 13; J: TRBJ1-1; V: TRBV7-9
CDR3: ASSFAGNSPLH; length: 11; J: TRBJ1-6; V: TRBV7-9
CDR3: AIGGVNTEAF; length: 10; J: TRBJ1-1; V: TRBV10-3
CDR3: ASSSTQTAARGKLF; length: 14; J: TRBJ1-4; V: TRBV28
CDR3: ASSLPTGHTEAF; length: 12; J: TRBJ1-1; V: TRBV28
CDR3: SGGIGGNEQF; length: 10; J: TRBJ2-1; V: TRBV29-1
CDR3: ASSFQVEYEQY; length: 11; J: TRBJ2-7; V: TRBV11-2
CDR3: ASSTRDSTKSLAKNIQY; length: 17; J: TRBJ2-4; V: TRBV7-9
CDR3: ASSTQGATYEQY; length: 12; J: TRBJ2-7; V: TRBV5-5
CDR3: ASSPRPGQGSDTQY; length: 14; J: TRBJ2-3; V: TRBV9
CDR3: ASWKRPDTQY; length: 10; J: TRBJ2-3; V: TRBV28
CDR3: ASSRNQGRGNQETQY; length: 15; J: TRBJ2-5; V: TRBV18
CDR3: AISALTSGSSYEQY; length: 14; J: TRBJ2-7; V: TRBV10-3
CDR3: ASSYSRWGVEQY; length: 12; J: TRBJ2-7; V: TRBV6-5
CDR3: ASSLEGTGKNIQY; length: 13; J: TRBJ2-4; V: TRBV11-1
CDR3: ASFPIGVDQPQH; length: 12; J: TRBJ1-5; V: TRBV28
CDR3: ASSYTTPGYEQY; length: 12; J: .; V: TRBV6-6
CDR3: ASSGGNQPQH; length: 10; J: TRBJ1-5; V: TRBV7-9
CDR3: ASSRDYLDYEQY; length: 12; J: TRBJ2-7; V: TRBV19
CDR3: ASSSLRGQGLPNQPQH; length: 16; J: TRBJ1-5; V: TRBV27
CDR3: ASSRPGQGYNEQF; length: 13; J: TRBJ2-1; V: TRBV7-3
CDR3: AWSNPDRRNQPQH; length: 13; J: TRBJ1-5; V: TRBV30
CDR3: ASSPQGLTDTQY; length: 12; J: TRBJ2-3; V: TRBV2
CDR3: ASSPRGGERFYEQY; length: 14; J: TRBJ2-7; V: TRBV9
CDR3: ASSLLAGAEGEQF; length: 13; J: TRBJ2-1; V: TRBV5-4
CDR3: ASSFVHRFSYEQY; length: 13; J: TRBJ2-7; V: TRBV7-2
CDR3: ASSADSYEQY; length: 10; J: TRBJ2-7; V: TRBV18
CDR3: ASSDGIAVSYEQY; length: 13; J: TRBJ2-7; V: TRBV7-2
CDR3: ASSIVTGREQY; length: 11; J: TRBJ2-7; V: TRBV19
CDR3: ASSQRGNTGELF; length: 12; J: TRBJ2-2; V: TRBV11-3
CDR3: SSAFSTLGPRY; length: 11; J: TRBJ2-7; V: TRBV7-9
CDR3: ASPGQRNSPLH; length: 11; J: TRBJ1-6; V: TRBV7-7
CDR3: ASSEAYRYDSPLH; length: 13; J: TRBJ1-6; V: TRBV5-4
CDR3: ASTAEGSNYGYT; length: 12; J: TRBJ1-2; V: TRBV6-6
CDR3: AISESHASGGVGETQY; length: 16; J: TRBJ2-5; V: TRBV10-3
CDR3: ATSREDASGRPSSYNEQF; length: 18; J: TRBJ2-1; V: TRBV15
CDR3: ATSTLPGQGTYEQY; length: 14; J: TRBJ2-7; V: TRBV15
CDR3: ASSIQGVKSNQPQH; length: 14; J: TRBJ1-5; V: TRBV6-6